This is a list of T cell receptor beta chains from one sample in a study of regulatory T cells in long-lasting Graves disease. From the multiplex PCR reads, TCRdb called clonotypes with MiXCR, one entry per CDR3 protein. The repertoire holds about 660,000 distinct CDR3 sequences, with 30% as singletons. The sequencing used peripheral blood mononuclear cells (PBMCs), collected when the disease was refractory, from a patient treated with antithyroid drugs. These receptors came from a female donor with Graves disease. The CDR3 runs from the conserved cysteine through the conserved F or W. D genes are given only for firm matches. A row's size may be missing; if present it is once, few, many or a size class.

>TRBD1|few|TRBV5-1|TRBJ1-1
TGTGCCAGCAGCTGGGGACAGATGAACACTGAAGCTTTCTTT
CASSWGQMNTEAFF
>.|.|TRBV6-1|TRBJ1-1
TGTGCCAGCAGGGAGCAGGGTATGAACACTGAAGCTTTCTTT
CASREQGMNTEAFF
>.|.|TRBV5-1|TRBJ2-7
TGCGCCAGCAGCTTGGCTGGGACAACTATTTACGAGCAGTACTTC
CASSLAGTTIYEQYF
>TRBD1|few|TRBV27|TRBJ1-1
TGTGCCAGCAGCCAACTGGGACAGGGGGCTGTCACTGAAGCTTTCTTT
CASSQLGQGAVTEAFF
>.|few|TRBV12-3/TRBV12-4|TRBJ2-2
TGTGCCAGCAGCAGGGAAACCGGGGAGCTGTTTTTT
CASSRETGELFF
>.|few|TRBV29-1|TRBJ2-5
TGCAGCGTTAACGGGGAACAAGAGACCCAGTACTTC
CSVNGEQETQYF
>TRBD1|many|TRBV12-3/TRBV12-4|TRBJ2-7
TGTGCCAGCAGTTTTCTCGGGACAGGGCACTACGAGCAGTACTTC
CASSFLGTGHYEQYF
>TRBD2|.|TRBV2|TRBJ2-1
TGTGCCAGCAGTGCTCGGGGGGGGGTGGTTGGTGAGCAGTTCTTC
CASSARGGVVGEQFF
>.|.|TRBV3-1|TRBJ1-3
TGTGCCAGCAGTCAAGTTTGGTACTCTGGAAACACCATATATTTT
CASSQVWYSGNTIYF
>TRBD1|few|TRBV5-6|TRBJ1-6
TGTGCCAGCAGCCCTAGGACAGGGGGCTCACCCCTCCACTTT
CASSPRTGGSPLHF
>.|.|TRBV6-1|TRBJ2-6
TGTGCCATCTCACGGCGGGACTCTGGGGCCAACGTCCTGACTTTC
CAISRRDSGANVLTF
>.|few|TRBV2|TRBJ1-2
TGTGCCAGCAGTGACACTACCAACTATGGCTACACCTTC
CASSDTTNYGYTF
>.|once|TRBV6-2/TRBV6-3|TRBJ1-1
TGTGCCAGCAGACCCGAATACTCGCGGGGATATTTCTTT
CASRPEYSRGYFF
>.|many|TRBV6-2/TRBV6-3|TRBJ1-6
TGTGCCAGCAGTTACAGGGGCAATTCACCCCTCCACTTT
CASSYRGNSPLHF
>.|.|TRBV2|TRBJ2-7
TGTGCCAGCAGCGCCGACTATTACGAGCAGTACTTC
CASSADYYEQYF
>.|.|TRBV2|TRBJ2-3
TGTGCCAGCAGGGAGCAAACTCTCTCCACAGATACGCAGTATTTT
CASREQTLSTDTQYF
>TRBD2|once|TRBV6-2/TRBV6-3|TRBJ2-1
TGTGCCAGCTCCAAAACCTCAGTGACTAGCGGCAATGAGCAGTTCTTC
CASSKTSVTSGNEQFF
>.|once|TRBV12-3/TRBV12-4|TRBJ1-5
TGTGCCAGCAGGCTGGTAGGGGTCGATCAGCCCCAGCATTTT
CASRLVGVDQPQHF
>.|few|TRBV6-1|TRBJ2-7
TGTGCCAGCAGCCTAACCGGGACCCAAGCCTACGAGCAGTACTTC
CASSLTGTQAYEQYF
>.|.|TRBV6-2/TRBV6-3|TRBJ2-4
TGTGCCAGCAGTTACTTTGACTCCAAATCCGGGGACATTCAGTACTTC
CASSYFDSKSGDIQYF
>TRBD2|few|TRBV7-9|TRBJ2-7
TGTGCCAGCAGTTTCGGGACTAGCGGGAGAAAAAGTGGCGAGCAGTACTTC
CASSFGTSGRKSGEQYF
>TRBD2|many|TRBV12-3/TRBV12-4|TRBJ2-2
TGTGCCAGCAGCGGAGGACTAGCGGGTACGAACACCGGGGAGCTGTTTTTT
CASSGGLAGTNTGELFF
>TRBD2|few|TRBV20-1|TRBJ2-7
TGCAGTGCTAGATCTAGCGGGGGGGGGTCAGCCTACGAGCAGTACTTC
CSARSSGGGSAYEQYF
>TRBD1|few|TRBV6-1|TRBJ1-2
TGTGCCAGCGCGCGAGGGGACAGGGGGCCTGGCTACACCTTC
CASARGDRGPGYTF
>TRBD2|few|TRBV6-1|TRBJ2-7
TGTGCCAGCAGTGACGCCTCGGGACTAGCGGGAGATGAGCAGTACTTC
CASSDASGLAGDEQYF
>TRBD1|many|TRBV2|TRBJ2-4
TGTGCCAGCAGGGGTGGGGACAGTTCATTAAACATTCAGTACTTC
CASRGGDSSLNIQYF
>.|.|TRBV12-3/TRBV12-4|TRBJ2-7
TGTGCCAGCAGTTTGGACCAGCCGGGCGAGCAGTACTTC
CASSLDQPGEQYF
>.|few|TRBV29-1|TRBJ2-6
TGCAGCGTTGAGCTTCTGGGGGAAGGGGCCAACGTCCTGACTTTC
CSVELLGEGANVLTF
>.|few|TRBV11-2|TRBJ2-4
TGTGCCAGCAGCCCGAGTAAAAGAAACATTCAGTACTTC
CASSPSKRNIQYF
>.|.|TRBV28|TRBJ1-3
TGTGCCAGCAGTTTAGAAGACGTGAGAAACACCATATATTTT
CASSLEDVRNTIYF
>TRBD1|few|TRBV11-2|TRBJ1-2
TGTGCCAGCAGCTTAGGAACTCGCACTGAGGTGGACAGGGCGGGCGGCTACACCTTC
CASSLGTRTEVDRAGGYTF
>.|.|TRBV19|TRBJ1-3
TGTGCCTGCCAGCGTACTGGAAACACCATATATTTT
CACQRTGNTIYF
>TRBD1|.|TRBV27|TRBJ1-1
TGTGCCAGCACCCCTGTTACGGTTACAGGGGTGAACACTGAAGCTTTCTTT
CASTPVTVTGVNTEAFF
>.|.|TRBV5-1|TRBJ2-4
TGCGCCAGCAGCTCAGGGCAGGGAAAAAACATTCAGTACTTC
CASSSGQGKNIQYF
>.|once|TRBV10-3|TRBJ1-6
TGTGCCATCAGTGATCAGGGGTCAGGGCCCCTCCACTTT
CAISDQGSGPLHF
>TRBD1|once|TRBV19|TRBJ1-4
TGTGCCAGTAAGGACAGGGTGGAGTATGGTGAAAAACTGTTTTTT
CASKDRVEYGEKLFF
>.|.|TRBV5-1|TRBJ1-4
TGCGCCAGCAGCTTCCCGTTAGGGGCAACTAATGAAAAACTGTTTTTT
CASSFPLGATNEKLFF
>TRBD2|.|TRBV19|TRBJ2-5
TGTGCCAGTAGTATGCTTCTTAGCGGGAAAGAGACCCAGTACTTC
CASSMLLSGKETQYF
>TRBD1|once|TRBV19|TRBJ1-1
TGTGCCAGTAGTATAGATACAGGGGGCACCACTGAAGCTTTCTTT
CASSIDTGGTTEAFF
>.|.|TRBV5-1|TRBJ1-2
TGCGCCAGCAGCTTGGCCGTCAGCTATGGCTACACCTTC
CASSLAVSYGYTF
>.|once|TRBV27|TRBJ2-5
TGTGCCAGCAGTTTATTGGGAGCCCGGGAGACCCAGTACTTC
CASSLLGARETQYF
>.|.|TRBV11-2|TRBJ2-4
TGTGCCAGCAGCTTGTCGTGGGAGCCTCGTCGGGCCAAAAACATTCAGTACTTC
CASSLSWEPRRAKNIQYF
>TRBD1|.|TRBV7-9|TRBJ1-1
TGTGCCAGCAGCTTAGTTTTTAAGGACAGGGGGTCGAGAGCTTTCTTT
CASSLVFKDRGSRAFF
>.|.|TRBV12-3/TRBV12-4|TRBJ2-5
TGTGCCAGCAGTTTTTCCCCGGGGGCGGGGGAGACCCAGTACTTC
CASSFSPGAGETQYF
>.|.|TRBV19|TRBJ1-1
TGTGCCAGTACCCTAGCGGGGGGCATGAACACTGAAGCTTTCTTT
CASTLAGGMNTEAFF